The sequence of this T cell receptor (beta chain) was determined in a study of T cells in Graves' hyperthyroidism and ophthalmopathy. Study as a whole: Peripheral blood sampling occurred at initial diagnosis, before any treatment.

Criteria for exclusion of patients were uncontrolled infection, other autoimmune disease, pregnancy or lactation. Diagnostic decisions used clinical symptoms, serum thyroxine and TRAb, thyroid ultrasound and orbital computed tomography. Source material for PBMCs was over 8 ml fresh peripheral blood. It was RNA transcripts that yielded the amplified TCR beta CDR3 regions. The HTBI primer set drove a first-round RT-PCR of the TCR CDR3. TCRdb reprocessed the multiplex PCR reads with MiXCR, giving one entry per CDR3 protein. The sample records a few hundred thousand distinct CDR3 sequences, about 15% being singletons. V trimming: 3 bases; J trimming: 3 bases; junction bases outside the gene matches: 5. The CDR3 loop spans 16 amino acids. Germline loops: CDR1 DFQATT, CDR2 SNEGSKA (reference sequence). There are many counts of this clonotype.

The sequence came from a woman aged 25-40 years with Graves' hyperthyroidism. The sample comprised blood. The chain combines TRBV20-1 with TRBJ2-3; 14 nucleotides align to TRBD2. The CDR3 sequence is CSASLGLAGATDTQYF. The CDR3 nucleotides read TGCAGTGCTAGTTTGGGACTAGCGGGAGCAACAGATACGCAGTATTTT.